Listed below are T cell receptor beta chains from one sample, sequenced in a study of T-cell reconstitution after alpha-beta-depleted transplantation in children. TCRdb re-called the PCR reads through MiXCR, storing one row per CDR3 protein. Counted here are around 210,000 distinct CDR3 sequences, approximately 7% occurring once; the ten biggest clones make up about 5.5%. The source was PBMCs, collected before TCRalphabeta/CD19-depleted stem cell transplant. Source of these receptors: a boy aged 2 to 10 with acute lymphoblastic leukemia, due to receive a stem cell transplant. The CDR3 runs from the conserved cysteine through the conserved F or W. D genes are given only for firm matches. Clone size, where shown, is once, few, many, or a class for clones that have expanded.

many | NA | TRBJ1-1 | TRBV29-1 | TGCAGCGTTGACTCAGAGCAATCTGAAGCTTTCTTT | CSVDSEQSEAFF
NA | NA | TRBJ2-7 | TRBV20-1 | TGCAGTGCTAGGTCCTCGTTGGGGAACGAGCAGTACTTC | CSARSSLGNEQYF
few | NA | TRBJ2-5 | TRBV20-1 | TGCAGTGCCAAGACTAGACCCACGTACCAAGAGACCCAGTACTTC | CSAKTRPTYQETQYF
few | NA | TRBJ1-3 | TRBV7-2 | TGTGCCAGCAGCGAAGAACAGGGACCTGGAAACACCATATATTTT | CASSEEQGPGNTIYF
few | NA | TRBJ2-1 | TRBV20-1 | TGCAGTGCTAGACCGCAGACGACCTACAATGAGCAGTTCTTC | CSARPQTTYNEQFF
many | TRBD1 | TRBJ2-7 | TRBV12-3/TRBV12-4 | TGTGCCAGCAGTTTAACAGGGGGCGCGTCCGAGCAGTACTTC | CASSLTGGASEQYF
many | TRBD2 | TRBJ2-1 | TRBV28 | TGTGCCAGCACCCCGGGGTCGGGACTAGCGGGTACCCCCACTGATGAGCAGTTCTTC | CASTPGSGLAGTPTDEQFF
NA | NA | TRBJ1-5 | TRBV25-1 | TGTGCCAGCAGTGAGGGTAAACAGAGCAATCAGCCCCAGCATTTT | CASSEGKQSNQPQHF
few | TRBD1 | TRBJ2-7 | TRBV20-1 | TGCAGTGCTAGGAGGGGACAGGGTGACTACGAGCAGTACTTC | CSARRGQGDYEQYF
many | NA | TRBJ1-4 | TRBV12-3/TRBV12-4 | TGTGCCAGCAGTTTCTTACGAGTTCCTAATGAAAAACTGTTTTTT | CASSFLRVPNEKLFF
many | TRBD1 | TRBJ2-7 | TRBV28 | TGTGCCAGTGAGACAGGGAAAGGGTACGAGCAGTACTTC | CASETGKGYEQYF
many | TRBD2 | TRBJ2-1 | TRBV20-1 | TGCAGTGCAACGTCTGGGAGGGCCTATGAGCAGTTCTTC | CSATSGRAYEQFF
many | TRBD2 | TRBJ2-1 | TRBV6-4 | TGTGCCAGCAGTGAGTCGGCGGGAGGGCCCTATGAGCAGTTCTTC | CASSESAGGPYEQFF
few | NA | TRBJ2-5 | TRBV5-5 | TGTGCCAGCAGCTTGGGAGGGAAAGAGACCCAGTACTTC | CASSLGGKETQYF
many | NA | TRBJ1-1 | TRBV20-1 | TGCAGTGCTAGCGAACCGGACGACTTCACTGAAGCTTTCTTT | CSASEPDDFTEAFF
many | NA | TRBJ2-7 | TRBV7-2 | TGTGCCAGCAGCTTAGGCGGGGTTACCTACGAGCAGTACTTC | CASSLGGVTYEQYF
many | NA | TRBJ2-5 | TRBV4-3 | TGCGCCAGCAGCCAAGTCAGGCAGATCGAGACCCGGTACTTC | CASSQVRQIETRYF
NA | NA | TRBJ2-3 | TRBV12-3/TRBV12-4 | TGTGTCAGCAGGCGGATGGACAGCACAGATACGCAGTATTTT | CVSRRMDSTDTQYF
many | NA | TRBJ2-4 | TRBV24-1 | TGTGCCACCCACAGGGATAAAAACATTCAGTACTTC | CATHRDKNIQYF
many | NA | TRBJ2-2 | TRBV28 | TGTGCCAGCAGTTTAGGGCAGACGGTCACCGGGGAGCTGTTTTTT | CASSLGQTVTGELFF
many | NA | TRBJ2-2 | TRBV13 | TGTGCCAGCAGCTTGACAGTGGCCGGGGAGCTGTTTTTT | CASSLTVAGELFF
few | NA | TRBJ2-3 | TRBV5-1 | TGCGCCAGCAGCGCCGAGCATCTAGCAGATACGCAGTATTTT | CASSAEHLADTQYF
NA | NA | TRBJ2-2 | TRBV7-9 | TGTGCCAGCAGTTCCAATATTCGACTGGGCGGGGAGCTGTTTTTT | CASSSNIRLGGELFF
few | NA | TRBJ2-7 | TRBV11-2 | TGTGCCAGCAGCCTACGACAGTCCTACGAGCAGTACTTC | CASSLRQSYEQYF
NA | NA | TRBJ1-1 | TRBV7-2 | TGTGCCAGCAGCTTCGATCAGGGTACTGAAGCTTTCTTT | CASSFDQGTEAFF
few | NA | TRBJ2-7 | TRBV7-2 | TGTGCCAGCAGCTTTCGGTTTGGCGCCTACGAGCAGTACTTC | CASSFRFGAYEQYF
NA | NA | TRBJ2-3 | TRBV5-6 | TGTGCCAGCAACTTTCTAGGGGGGGATACGCAGTATTTT | CASNFLGGDTQYF
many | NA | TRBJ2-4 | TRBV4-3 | TGCGCCAGCAGCCAACTGAGCGGGACAGACAAAAACATTCAGTACTTC | CASSQLSGTDKNIQYF
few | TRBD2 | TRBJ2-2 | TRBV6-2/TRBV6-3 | TGTGCCAGCAGTTCGGGACTAGCGGCACCGTTGACCGGGGAGCTGTTTTTT | CASSSGLAAPLTGELFF
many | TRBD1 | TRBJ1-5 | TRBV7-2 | TGTGCCAGCAGCTTAGCGGGACAGACAAATCAGCCCCAGCATTTT | CASSLAGQTNQPQHF
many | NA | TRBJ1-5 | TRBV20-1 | TGCAGTGCTAGAGGGACAAATCAGCCCCAGCATTTT | CSARGTNQPQHF
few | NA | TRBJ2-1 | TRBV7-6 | TGTGCCAGCAGCTTAAACGACGACAATGAGCAGTTCTTC | CASSLNDDNEQFF
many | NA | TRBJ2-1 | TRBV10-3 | TGTGCCATCAGTGCTATACAGGGTTGGAATGAGCAGTTCTTC | CAISAIQGWNEQFF
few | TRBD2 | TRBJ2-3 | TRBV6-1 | TGTGCCAGCAGGGCTAGCGGCTCTCCGGGAGATACGCAGTATTTT | CASRASGSPGDTQYF
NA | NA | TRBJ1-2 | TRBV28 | TGTGCCAGCAGTTTGGGGGGCAGTAGGAACTATGGCTACACCTTC | CASSLGGSRNYGYTF
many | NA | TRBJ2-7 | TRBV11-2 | TGTGCCAGCAGCCTCGACTTCGTGGGACCCTACGAGCAGTACTTC | CASSLDFVGPYEQYF
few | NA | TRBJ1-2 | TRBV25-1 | TGTGCCAGCAGTCCCCCGGGACGCCAGGGCTACACCTTC | CASSPPGRQGYTF
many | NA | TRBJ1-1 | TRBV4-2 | TGTGCCAGCGGAAAAGGGGGGGACACTGAAGCTTTCTTT | CASGKGGDTEAFF
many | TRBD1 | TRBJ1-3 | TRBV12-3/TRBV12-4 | TGTGCCAGCAGTCTGACAGGGGGCCGAAACACCATATATTTT | CASSLTGGRNTIYF
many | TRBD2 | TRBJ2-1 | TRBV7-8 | TGTGCCAGCAGCCTCCTCGGCGCGGGAGACCACAATGAGCAGTTCTTC | CASSLLGAGDHNEQFF